This T cell receptor (beta chain) stems from a study of response to subunit inactivated influenza vaccine. Study results and limitations: Authors proposed each seasonal influenza vaccination draws in few new T cells.

Concerning this clonotype itself: Antigen unknown.

TCRdb independently ran MiXCR on the RT-PCR reads; one entry per CDR3 protein. In the table there are fewer than 800,000 distinct CDR3 sequences, less than 20% of which are singletons. CDR3 length: 15 amino acids. V dropped 5 bases and J dropped 3; count of bases not matched to a gene: 7. Per the germline V gene, CDR1 is SGHNT and CDR2 is YYREEE (reference sequence). The source is a man in his forties or fifties who received an inactivated influenza vaccine. The input for sequencing was PBMCs from blood, taken approximately 12 days after vaccination. The chain links TRBV5-4 to TRBJ2-3; 9 nucleotides match TRBD1. The CDR3 sequence: CASSAGDRATDTQYF. The CDR3 nucleotides are TGTGCCAGCAGTGCCGGGGACAGGGCGACAGATACGCAGTATTTT.